The 9 T cell receptor beta chains listed next were all sequenced from one sample in a study of CD8 T cells in Susac syndrome. Random hexamers were used to reverse transcribe about 0.5 to 1 ug of RNA. A single record per CDR3 protein comes from TCRdb applying MiXCR to the immunoSEQ multiplex PCR reads. The data hold 400,000 or so distinct CDR3 sequences, with 75% to 90% observed a single time. Sequencing was done on a sample of CD8+ T cells from PBMCs. All receptors come from a human donor with multiple sclerosis.

The chain joins TRBV27 to TRBJ2-7; D might be TRBD2 (5 bases). V lost 8 bases and J 0 bases, leaving 14 bases between the germline ends. Germline-derived CDR1 and CDR2 are MNHEY and SMNVEV (reference sequence). This CDR3 spans 14 amino acids. The DNA for the CDR3 is TGTGCCAGCCGGGGTGTCACTAGCTCCTACGAGCAGTACTTC. Encoded protein: CASRGVTSSYEQYF.

The rearrangement joins TRBV7-9 to TRBJ2-7, with 10 positions matching TRBD2. This CDR3 is built from 16 residues. Germline loops: CDR1 SEHNR, CDR2 FQNEAQ (reference sequence). After removal of 2 bases from V and 0 bases from J, the junction contained 4 bases not matched to a gene. In DNA form, the CDR3 reads TGTGCCAGCAGCTTAATAGGACTAGCGGACTCCTACGAGCAGTACTTC. This translates into CASSLIGLADSYEQYF.

The J gene is TRBJ2-3, the V gene TRBV6-1, with a possible D match to TRBD2 (7 bases). The V gene's germline CDR1 is MNHNS and CDR2 SASEGT. V lost 0 bases and J lost 0, with 10 bases in between. The CDR3 contains 16 residues. In DNA, the CDR3 is TGTGCCAGCAGTGAAGCGAGGGGGGGTAGCACAGATACGCAGTATTTT. Encoded protein: CASSEARGGSTDTQYF.

V usage is TRBV12-3 or TRBV12-4 and J usage is TRBJ2-1; D is perhaps TRBD2 (6 bases). The germline V and J ends were trimmed by 2 bases and 9 bases, with 11 bases remaining between them. The length of the CDR3 is 13 residues. CDR3 amino acids: CASSLPDGSEQFF. The CDR3 nucleotides are TGTGCCAGCAGTTTACCTGACGGGAGTGAGCAGTTCTTC.

V usage is TRBV12-5 and J usage is TRBJ2-2, with 7 bases identical to TRBD1. The CDR3 sequence is 14 residues long. V gave up 5 bases and J gave up 3 bases; unmatched junction bases: 3. Per germline, CDR1 LGHNT and CDR2 FRNRAP. The CDR3 DNA reads TGTGCTAGTGGTCCAGGACAGGACACCGGGGAGCTGTTTTTT. Amino acids: CASGPGQDTGELFF.

The gene calls are TRBV7-9 and TRBJ2-3, with 8 bases identical to TRBD2. V was clipped by 5 bases and J by 2 bases; unmatched bases: 9. The CDR3 consists of 16 residues. Per germline, CDR1 SEHNR and CDR2 FQNEAQ (reference sequence). The CDR3 nucleotides read TGTGCCAGCAGCACCTTCACTAGCGGACTCACAGATACGCAGTATTTT. Its translation: CASSTFTSGLTDTQYF.

The chain carries TRBV6-1 and TRBJ2-7; weak D call: TRBD1 (6 bases). Per the germline V gene, CDR1 is MNHNS and CDR2 is SASEGT. With 7 bases removed from V and 2 bases from J, the gap between germline ends came to 21 bases. The CDR3 has 16 residues. In nucleotides, the CDR3 is TGTGCCAGCACCCTATCTTACAGGGCCTGGGCCTACGAGCAGTACTTC. Protein: CASTLSYRAWAYEQYF.

The V and J genes are TRBV20-1 and TRBJ2-4, with 11 positions matching TRBD2. The CDR3 has 19 residues. From germline, CDR1 is DFQATT and CDR2 SNEGSKA (reference sequence). The V segment lost 1 base and the J segment 1 base; nucleotides outside the gene matches: 12. The CDR3 coding sequence is TGCAGTGCTAGAGTTTTAGCGGGAGGGACGGGTTGGGCCAAAAACATTCAGTACTTC. Its protein product is CSARVLAGGTGWAKNIQYF.

This chain joins TRBV2 and TRBJ2-1; tentatively, D is TRBD1 (6 bases). Germline-derived CDR1 and CDR2 are SNHLY and FYNNEI. The germline V and J ends were trimmed by 6 bases and 4 bases, with 25 bases remaining between them. CDR3 length equals 18 residues. CDR3 nucleotides: TGTGCCAGCAGCGATGAAACATCCGGGACAAAACCTTACAATGAGCAGTTCTTC. Amino acid sequence: CASSDETSGTKPYNEQFF. The full variable domain, in which reference TRBV2 and TRBJ2-1 provide the parts outside the CDR3, is EPEVTQTPSHQVTQMGQEVILRCVPISNHLYFYWYRQILGQKVEFLVSFYNNEISEKSEIFDDQFSVERPDGSNFTLKIRSTKLEDSAMYFCASSDETSGTKPYNEQFFGPGTRLTVL.